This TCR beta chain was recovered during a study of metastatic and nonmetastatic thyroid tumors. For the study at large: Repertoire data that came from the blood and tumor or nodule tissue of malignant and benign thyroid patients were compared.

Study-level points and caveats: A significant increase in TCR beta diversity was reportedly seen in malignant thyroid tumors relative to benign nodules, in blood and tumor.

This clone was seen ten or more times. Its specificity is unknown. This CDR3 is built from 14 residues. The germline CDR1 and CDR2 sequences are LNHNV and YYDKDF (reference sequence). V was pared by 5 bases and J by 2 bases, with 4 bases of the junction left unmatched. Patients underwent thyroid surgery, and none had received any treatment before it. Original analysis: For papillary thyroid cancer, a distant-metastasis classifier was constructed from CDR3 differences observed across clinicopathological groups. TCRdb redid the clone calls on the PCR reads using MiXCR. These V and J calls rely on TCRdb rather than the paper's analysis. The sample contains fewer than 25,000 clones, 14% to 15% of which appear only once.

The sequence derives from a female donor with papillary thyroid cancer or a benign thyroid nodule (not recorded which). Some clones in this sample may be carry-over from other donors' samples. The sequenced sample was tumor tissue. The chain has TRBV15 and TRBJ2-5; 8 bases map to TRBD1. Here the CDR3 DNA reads TGTGCCACCAGCCAAGACAGGGGTCAAGAGACCCAGTACTTC. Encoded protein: CATSQDRGQETQYF.